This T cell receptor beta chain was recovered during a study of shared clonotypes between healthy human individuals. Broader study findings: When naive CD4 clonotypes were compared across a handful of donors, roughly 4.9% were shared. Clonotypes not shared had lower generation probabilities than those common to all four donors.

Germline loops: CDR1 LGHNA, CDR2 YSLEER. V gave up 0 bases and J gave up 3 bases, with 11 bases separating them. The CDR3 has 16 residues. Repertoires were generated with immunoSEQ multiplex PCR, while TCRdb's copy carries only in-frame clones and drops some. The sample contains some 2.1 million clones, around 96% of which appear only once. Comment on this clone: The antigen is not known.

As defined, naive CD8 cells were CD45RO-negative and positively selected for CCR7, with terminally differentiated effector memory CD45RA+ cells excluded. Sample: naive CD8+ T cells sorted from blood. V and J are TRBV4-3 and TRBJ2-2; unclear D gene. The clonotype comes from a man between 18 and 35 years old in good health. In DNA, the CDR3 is TGCGCCAGCAGCCAAGATAACCTAGAGGACACCGGGGAGCTGTTTTTT. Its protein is CASSQDNLEDTGELFF.